This entry is about one T cell receptor beta chain. Germline CDR1 reads SQVTM; CDR2 reads ANQGSEA. After removal of 4 bases from V and 5 bases from J, the junction contained 16 bases not matched to a gene. CDR3 length: 17 residues. The source of the sample is a study of OX40 agonist ivuxolimab in advanced cancers. Assay: immunoSEQ multiplex PCR; the TCRdb copy retains only in-frame clones and omits some. The sample lists roughly 57,000 clones; more than 75% were seen once. The origin of this receptor is an adult with an advanced solid tumor such as melanoma, head and neck, liver or kidney cancer. J is TRBJ2-5 and V is TRBV29-1; 10 bases are a match to TRBD2. The sample consisted of CD4+ or CD8+ T cells sorted from blood, taken in a trial of the OX40 agonist ivuxolimab. The CDR3 nucleotides read TGCAGCGTTGCCCCCCTAGCGGGGGCCGGCCCAGGGGAGACCCAGTACTTC. Translated, it gives CSVAPLAGAGPGETQYF. Combining the CDR3 with reference TRBV29-1 and TRBJ2-5 gives the whole variable domain SAVISQKPSRDICQRGTSLTIQCQVDSQVTMMFWYRQQPGQSLTLIATANQGSEATYESGFVIDKFPISRPNLTFSTLTVSNMSPEDSSIYLCSVAPLAGAGPGETQYFGPGTRLLVL.